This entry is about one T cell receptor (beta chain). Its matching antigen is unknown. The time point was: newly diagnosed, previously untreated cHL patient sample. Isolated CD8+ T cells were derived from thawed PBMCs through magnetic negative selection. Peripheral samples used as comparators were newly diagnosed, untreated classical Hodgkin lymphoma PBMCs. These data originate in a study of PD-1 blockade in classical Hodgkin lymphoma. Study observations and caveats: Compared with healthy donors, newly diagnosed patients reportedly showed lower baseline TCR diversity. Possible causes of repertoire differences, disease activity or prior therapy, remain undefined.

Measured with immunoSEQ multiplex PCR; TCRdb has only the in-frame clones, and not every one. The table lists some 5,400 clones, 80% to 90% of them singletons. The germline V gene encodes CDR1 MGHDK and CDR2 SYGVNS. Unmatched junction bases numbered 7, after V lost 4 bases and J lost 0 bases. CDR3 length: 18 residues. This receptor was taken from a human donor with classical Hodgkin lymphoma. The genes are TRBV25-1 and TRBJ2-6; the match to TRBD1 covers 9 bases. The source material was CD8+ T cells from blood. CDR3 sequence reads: CASSGGQGTPSGANVLTF. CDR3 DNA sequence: TGTGCCAGCAGTGGAGGACAGGGGACTCCCTCTGGGGCCAACGTCCTGACTTTC.